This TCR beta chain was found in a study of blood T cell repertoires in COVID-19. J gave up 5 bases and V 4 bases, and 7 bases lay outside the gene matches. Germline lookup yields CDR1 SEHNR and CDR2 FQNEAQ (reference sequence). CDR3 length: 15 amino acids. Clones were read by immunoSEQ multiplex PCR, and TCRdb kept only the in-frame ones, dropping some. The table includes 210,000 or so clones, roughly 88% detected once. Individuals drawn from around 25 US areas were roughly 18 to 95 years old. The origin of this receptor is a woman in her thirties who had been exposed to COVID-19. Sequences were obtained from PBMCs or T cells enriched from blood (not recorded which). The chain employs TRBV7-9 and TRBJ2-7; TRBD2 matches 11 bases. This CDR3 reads CASSSWTSGYHEQYF. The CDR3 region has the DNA TGTGCCAGCAGCTCGTGGACTAGCGGGTACCACGAGCAGTACTTC.